The rows below give T cell receptor beta chains drawn from one sample of a study of identifying expanded T cells in peripheral blood. Sequencing used immunoSEQ multiplex PCR; TCRdb keeps in-frame clones, though not all of them. The repertoire holds around 68,000 clones, with about 89% as singletons. The sequencing sample was made of blood. The receptor source for this set is a person aged 18 to 75 in good health. Each CDR3 is given with its conserved first and last residue. A D gene is named only where the DNA matches it firmly. Some rows have no size entry. The others give once, few or many, or a class for an expanded clone.

cdr3_length	v_call	j_call	clone_size	d_call	cdr3_nt	cdr3_aa
15	TRBV10-3	TRBJ1-1	.	.	TGTGCCATCAGTCCCCTGACAGGCAGTAACACTGAAGCTTTCTTT	CAISPLTGSNTEAFF
13	TRBV5-1	TRBJ2-7	.	TRBD1	TGCGCCAGCAGCTTGGGACAGGGAGACGAGCAGTACTTC	CASSLGQGDEQYF
14	TRBV5-8	TRBJ2-7	.	TRBD2	TGTGCCAGCAGCTTGGTGGCGGGGGACTACGAGCAGTACTTC	CASSLVAGDYEQYF
17	TRBV18	TRBJ2-3	once	.	TGTGCCAGCTCCCAGCTCCCCCTACAGGGAAACACAGATACGCAGTATTTT	CASSQLPLQGNTDTQYF
15	TRBV4-1	TRBJ2-2	.	.	TGCGCCAGCAGCCAAGAAGTCGGGGGAGTAAGGGAGCTGTTTTTT	CASSQEVGGVRELFF
16	TRBV4-3	TRBJ2-2	.	.	TGCGCCAGCAGCCAAGAGGAAGGATACTACACCGGGGAGCTGTTTTTT	CASSQEEGYYTGELFF
16	TRBV28	TRBJ2-7	.	TRBD1	TGTGCCAGCAGTCCCTCCCCCTCCAGGACAGGGAGAGAGCAGTACTTC	CASSPSPSRTGREQYF
13	TRBV7-3	TRBJ2-7	once	.	TGTGCCAGCAGCGAGGGGGTTAGATACGAGCAGTACTTC	CASSEGVRYEQYF
18	TRBV21-1	TRBJ2-3	once	.	TGTGCCAGCCTTACCCTGATAGCGGGGGGAGGGAACACAGATACGCAGTATTTT	CASLTLIAGGGNTDTQYF
15	TRBV7-2	TRBJ2-1	.	TRBD1	TGTGCCAGCAGCCCTCCCGGGACAGGGGTTAATGAGCAGTTCTTC	CASSPPGTGVNEQFF
16	TRBV6-6	TRBJ1-3	few	.	TGTGCCAGTCTCCCCGGTGCAGGGAGCTCTGGAAACACCATATATTTT	CASLPGAGSSGNTIYF
16	TRBV10-3	TRBJ1-5	.	TRBD1	TGTGCCATCAGTGAGTCTAGGACAGGGAGCAATCAGCCCCAGCATTTT	CAISESRTGSNQPQHF
15	TRBV7-9	TRBJ2-1	.	.	TGTGCCAGCAGCCGTGCGGGGTTTCCATACAATGAGCAGTTCTTC	CASSRAGFPYNEQFF
14	TRBV5-1	TRBJ1-4	once	.	TGCGCCAGCAGGTCGCTGGGCATCGCGGAAAAACTGTTTTTT	CASRSLGIAEKLFF
14	TRBV4-2	TRBJ2-7	once	TRBD1	TGTGCCAGCAGTCCGGACAGGGTGGCCTACGAGCAGTACTTC	CASSPDRVAYEQYF
13	TRBV5-6	TRBJ2-7	.	.	TGTGCCAGCAGCTTTAGTCCGTATTACGAGCAGTACTTC	CASSFSPYYEQYF
15	TRBV19	TRBJ1-1	.	.	TGTGCCAGTACTAAAACCGGGTCGCTCCTTACTGAAGCTTTCTTT	CASTKTGSLLTEAFF
15	TRBV21-1	TRBJ2-4	once	.	TGTGCCAGCAGCATCCCTCAGAAAGCCAAAAACATTCAGTACTTC	CASSIPQKAKNIQYF
17	TRBV9	TRBJ2-2	once	.	TGTGCCAGCAGCGTTACCCCCAGGGCAGCCAATGAAGGGGAGCTGTTTTTT	CASSVTPRAANEGELFF
12	TRBV19	TRBJ2-5	.	.	TGTGCCAGTAGTAACCTACAAGAGACCCAGTACTTC	CASSNLQETQYF
15	TRBV6-1	TRBJ2-7	few	TRBD2	TGTGCCAGCAGTGAAGCCGGGGGGGCGAGCTACGAGCAGTACTTC	CASSEAGGASYEQYF
13	TRBV30	TRBJ1-2	.	TRBD1	TGTGCCTGGAGCCGGGACAGGGGGTATGGCTACACCTTC	CAWSRDRGYGYTF
12	TRBV5-1	TRBJ2-1	.	.	TGCGCCAGCAGCTTACTCGGGAATGAGCAGTTCTTC	CASSLLGNEQFF
16	TRBV6-4	TRBJ2-1	.	TRBD2	TGTGCCAGCAGCATGACGGTGACTAGCGAGTCCAATGAGCAGTTCTTC	CASSMTVTSESNEQFF
14	TRBV6-5	TRBJ1-2	few	TRBD1	TGTGCCAGCAGTCCTTGGGACAGGCCTGATGGCTACACCTTC	CASSPWDRPDGYTF
15	TRBV27	TRBJ1-6	.	.	TGTGCCAGCAGTGCGAACCCGGGGAGTAATTCACCCCTCCACTTT	CASSANPGSNSPLHF
13	TRBV7-3	TRBJ2-3	.	TRBD2	TGTGCCAGCAGCTTAGGACAGCGGGGGACGCAGTATTTT	CASSLGQRGTQYF